This TCR beta chain derives from a study of radiotherapy plus CTLA-4 blockade in lung cancer. For the study at large: Under 20% of enrolled patients responded objectively, and roughly 31% had disease control.

Study-level findings and limits: After radiotherapy and ipilimumab, tumor-derived clones expanded in peripheral blood. Early blood T cell clone changes and increased post-radiation serum interferon-beta were reportedly the strongest response predictors.

About this clone: No antigen is known for it.

Receiving focal radiation plus CTLA-4 blockade with ipilimumab were patients who had chemo-refractory metastatic non-small-cell lung cancer. The protocol was immunoSEQ multiplex PCR, while the TCRdb copy is restricted to in-frame clones and leaves out a portion. The repertoire has approximately 83,000 clones, 78% of them found once; the top ten carry 4%. This receptor was taken from a human donor with non-small cell lung cancer who had a partial response to radiotherapy plus ipilimumab. Some clones in this sample may be carry-over from other donors' samples. Material: peripheral blood, obtained from a patient treated with radiotherapy plus ipilimumab.

CDR3 loop: CASSLGGGRNYGYTF. The CDR3, as DNA: TGTGCCAGCAGCCTAGGGGGAGGGAGAAACTATGGCTACACCTTC. The chain joins TRBV28 to TRBJ1-2; a possible D gene is TRBD1 (6 bases). V shed 6 bases and J shed 2 bases, with 16 bases lying between them. The length of the CDR3 is 15 residues. Germline V lookup: CDR1 MDHEN, CDR2 SYDVKM.